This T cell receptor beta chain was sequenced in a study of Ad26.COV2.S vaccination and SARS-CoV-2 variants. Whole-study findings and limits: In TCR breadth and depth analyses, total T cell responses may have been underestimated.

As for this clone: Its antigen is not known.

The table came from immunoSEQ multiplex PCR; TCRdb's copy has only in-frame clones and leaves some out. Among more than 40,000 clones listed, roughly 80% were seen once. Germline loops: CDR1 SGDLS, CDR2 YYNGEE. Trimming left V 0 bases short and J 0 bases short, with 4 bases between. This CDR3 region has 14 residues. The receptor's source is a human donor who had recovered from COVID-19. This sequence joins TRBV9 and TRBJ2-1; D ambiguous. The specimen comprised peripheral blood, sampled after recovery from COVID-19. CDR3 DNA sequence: TGTGCCAGCAGCGTAGAGCACTCCTACAATGAGCAGTTCTTC. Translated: CASSVEHSYNEQFF.